The 31 T cell receptor beta chains given below trace back to one sample, sequenced in a study of cytomegalovirus exposure and HLA in healthy donors. The PCR employed 60 Vbeta primers together with 13 Jbeta primers. The method was immunoSEQ multiplex PCR; TCRdb's version includes in-frame clones alone and lacks a portion of them. The table has 150,000 to 200,000 clones, approximately 79% seen once. The sequencing sample was made of PBMCs. The receptors shown here come from a woman between 50 and 59 years old in good health and CMV-seropositive.

The CDR3 sequence: CASSWATRDQPQHF. The CDR3 coding sequence is TGTGCCAGCAGTTGGGCCACTAGGGATCAGCCCCAGCATTTT. V usage is TRBV2 and J usage is TRBJ1-5; D ambiguous. This CDR3 region has 14 residues. V lost 5 bases to trimming and J lost 5 bases, with 13 bases between them. Germline CDR1 and CDR2: SNHLY and FYNNEI.

CDR3 amino acids: CAWSVRRGYNSPLHF. DNA of the CDR3: TGTGCCTGGAGTGTCCGACGGGGTTACAATTCACCCCTCCACTTT. The V call is TRBV30, the J call TRBJ1-6; no firm D call. This CDR3 spans 15 amino acids. V dropped 0 bases and J dropped 7 bases, with 13 bases sitting between them. CDR1 GTSNPN and CDR2 SVGIG come from the germline V gene (reference sequence).

The chain carries TRBV7-2 and TRBJ2-5; 9 nucleotides agree with TRBD2. With 1 base clipped from V and 5 bases from J, the junction kept 8 bases outside the gene matches. Germline V CDR1 and CDR2: SGHTA, FQGNSA. The CDR3 has 16 amino acids. Written as DNA, the CDR3 is TGTGCCAGCAGCTTAGTGGCTAGCGGGGCTCGTGAGACCCAGTACTTC. Translation: CASSLVASGARETQYF.

The CDR3 protein is CARGSGTGELFF. The CDR3 bases are TGTGCCCGCGGCTCGGGCACCGGGGAGCTGTTTTTT. The chain recombines TRBV27 with TRBJ2-2, with D unresolved. The germline V and J ends were trimmed by 11 bases and 4 bases, with 11 bases remaining between them. This CDR3 comprises 12 residues. CDR1 and CDR2 from the germline V gene are MNHEY and SMNVEV (reference sequence).

The gene calls are TRBV19 and TRBJ1-1; 7 bases match TRBD1. J lost 7 bases, V lost 8 bases, and 10 bases had no gene match. This CDR3 spans 13 amino acids. The germline CDR1 and CDR2 sequences are LNHDA and SQIVND (reference sequence). The CDR3 DNA sequence: TGTGCCAGTGGACAGACAGGGATCAGTGAAGCTTTCTTT. Translating it yields CASGQTGISEAFF.

The chain couples TRBV9 to TRBJ2-3, with 10 bases that match TRBD2. Germline CDR1 SGDLS, CDR2 YYNGEE. The J segment lost 1 base and the V segment lost 0 bases, leaving 2 bases of the junction unmatched. CDR3 length: 16 amino acids. CDR3 coding DNA: TGTGCCAGCAGCGTAGTTCTAGCGGGGGGCACAGATACGCAGTATTTT. Amino acids: CASSVVLAGGTDTQYF. Variable domain in full (rest from reference TRBV9 and TRBJ2-3): DSGVTQTPKHLITATGQRVTLRCSPRSGDLSVYWYQQSLDQGLQFLIQYYNGEERAKGNILERFSAQQFPDLHSELNLSSLELGDSALYFCASSVVLAGGTDTQYFGPGTRLTVL.

The chain carries TRBV27 and TRBJ1-2, with D perhaps matching TRBD1 (5 bases). Germline V gene data show CDR1 as MNHEY and CDR2 as SMNVEV (reference sequence). Trimming took 3 bases from V and 4 from J, leaving 12 bases between them. CDR3 size: 14 residues. The CDR3 reads CASSFTGGTYGYTF. The CDR3 DNA reads as TGTGCCAGCAGTTTTACAGGAGGGACCTATGGCTACACCTTC.

V usage is TRBV7-2 and J usage is TRBJ2-3; possible D gene TRBD2, 6 bases. CDR1 is SGHTA, CDR2 FQGNSA, per germline. CDR3 size: 15 residues. The ends were cut back, 2 bases at V and 6 bases at J, with 15 bases in the middle. This chain's CDR3 is CASSLWGGKGDTQYF. The CDR3 DNA reads as TGTGCCAGCAGCTTATGGGGCGGGAAGGGCGATACGCAGTATTTT.

CDR3: CSVDTERGGPETQYF. CDR3 DNA: TGCAGCGTTGACACTGAGCGGGGGGGCCCTGAGACCCAGTACTTC. The V call is TRBV29-1, the J call TRBJ2-5, with 10 bases identical to TRBD2. CDR1 and CDR2 from the germline V gene are SQVTM and ANQGSEA. This CDR3 is 15 amino acids long. Losses at the gene ends were 3 bases for V and 5 bases for J; bases not matched to a gene: 9.

The V gene is TRBV7-9, the J gene TRBJ1-1, with TRBD1 matching 7 bases. Trimming took 4 bases from V and 4 from J; bases not matched to a gene: 3. The CDR3 runs 13 residues. Germline V gene lookup returns CDR1 SEHNR and CDR2 FQNEAQ (reference sequence). For the CDR3, the DNA is TGTGCCAGCAGCTCAGGGGGTTTCACTGAAGCTTTCTTT. It encodes CASSSGGFTEAFF.

The chain joins TRBV5-1 to TRBJ1-2; the match to TRBD1 covers 9 bases. The germline V gene has CDR1 SGHRS and CDR2 YFSETQ. The CDR3 contains 15 residues. After removal of 4 bases from V and 5 bases from J, the junction contained 9 bases not matched to a gene. CDR3 bases: TGCGCCAGCAGCCAAAGGGACAGGGACATGTATGGCTACACCTTC. Translating gives CASSQRDRDMYGYTF.

This chain joins TRBV27 and TRBJ2-7; TRBD1 aligns across 9 bases. Germline trimming cut 3 bases from V and 6 bases from J; bases unmatched to any gene: 6. This CDR3 region has 14 residues. CDR1 MNHEY and CDR2 SMNVEV come from the germline V gene (reference sequence). The CDR3 nucleotides are TGTGCCAGCAGTTTGGACAGGGGATTGTCCGAGCAGTACTTC. This sequence encodes CASSLDRGLSEQYF.

The chain recombines TRBV5-1 with TRBJ2-1; the match to TRBD2 covers 10 bases. This CDR3 has 15 amino acids. The germline V gene has CDR1 SGHRS and CDR2 YFSETQ. V shed 4 bases and J 6 bases; nucleotides not matched to a gene: 7. CDR3 bases: TGCGCCAGCAGCCCTCGACTAGCGGGTGGCAATGAGCAGTTCTTC. Residues: CASSPRLAGGNEQFF.

This chain links TRBV19 with TRBJ1-1, with 7 positions matching TRBD1. CDR3 length: 13 residues. Unmatched junction bases numbered 14, after V lost 8 bases and J lost 11 bases. Germline values: CDR1 LNHDA, CDR2 SQIVND (reference sequence). The CDR3 is CASGRDRARLAFF. As DNA, the CDR3 is TGTGCCAGTGGGAGAGACAGGGCGCGGCTGGCTTTCTTT.

The chain uses TRBV6-5 and TRBJ2-5; TRBD1 matches at 7 bases. J was trimmed by 2 bases and V by 7 bases; bases with no gene match: 4. Germline V CDR1 and CDR2: MNHEY, SVGAGI. This CDR3 comprises 13 residues. In DNA, the CDR3 is TGTGCCAGCACTCGGACAGGACAAGAGACCCAGTACTTC. Residues: CASTRTGQETQYF.

The sample holds one count of this clone. The V gene is TRBV5-1, the J gene TRBJ1-1, with D unresolved. The V end was cut by 0 bases, the J end by 5 bases, with 11 bases between. This CDR3 comprises 14 residues. Germline V gene sequence: CDR1 SGHRS, CDR2 YFSETQ. CDR3 coding DNA: TGCGCCAGCAGCTTGGGGGCGGCGGGGACTGAAGCTTTCTTT. Translation gives CASSLGAAGTEAFF.

This chain links TRBV4-1 with TRBJ2-3, with 10 bases that match TRBD2. Per germline, CDR1 MGHRA and CDR2 YSYEKL. The CDR3 loop spans 17 amino acids. The junction had 6 bases not matched to a gene; V was cut back by 3 bases and J by 0 bases. The CDR3 sequence: CASSQRGLASSTDTQYF. The CDR3 DNA reads TGCGCCAGCAGCCAGCGGGGACTAGCGAGTAGCACAGATACGCAGTATTTT.

The chain combines TRBV7-9 with TRBJ2-3; 8 bases map to TRBD1. The V segment lost 3 bases and the J segment 2 bases; nucleotides outside the gene matches: 10. The CDR3 extends over 17 amino acids. Germline CDR1 SEHNR, CDR2 FQNEAQ (reference sequence). The CDR3 here is CASSLGRGPHLTDTQYF. CDR3 bases: TGTGCCAGCAGCTTGGGCAGGGGGCCCCATCTCACAGATACGCAGTATTTT.

The chain recombines TRBV7-2 with TRBJ2-3; D ambiguous. The CDR3 consists of 13 residues. Germline CDR1 is SGHTA and CDR2 is FQGNSA. V lost 9 bases, J lost 0 bases, and 10 bases lay in between. This chain's CDR3 is CASTKRSTDTQYF. CDR3 nucleotide sequence: TGTGCCAGTACTAAGAGGAGCACAGATACGCAGTATTTT.

Comment on this clone: Other DNA sequences from this sample encode an identical CDR3 as well. V usage is TRBV6-1 and J usage is TRBJ1-4, with D possibly TRBD1 on 6 matching bases. The V and J ends lost 7 bases and 6 bases respectively, with 15 bases between them. This CDR3 comprises 14 residues. Germline V lookup: CDR1 MNHNS, CDR2 SASEGT. The CDR3: CASNTGGHDEKLFF. DNA for the CDR3: TGTGCCAGCAACACGGGGGGGCACGATGAAAAACTGTTTTTT.

The J gene is TRBJ2-1, the V gene TRBV9, with D hard to call. The CDR3 spans 13 residues. Germline CDR1 is SGDLS and CDR2 is YYNGEE. The V gene lost 3 bases and the J gene lost 7 bases, with 11 bases spanning the gap. The DNA of the CDR3 is TGTGCCAGCAGCGCCGGAGCCATGAATGAGCAGTTCTTC. Protein: CASSAGAMNEQFF.

The chain links TRBV27 to TRBJ2-2; tentatively, D is TRBD2 (5 bases). CDR3 length: 15 amino acids. Germline V CDR1 and CDR2: MNHEY, SMNVEV (reference sequence). V lost 3 bases to trimming and J lost 4 bases, with 12 bases between them. CDR3 protein: CASSFEGSGTGELFF. CDR3 DNA: TGTGCCAGCAGTTTTGAGGGTTCAGGCACCGGGGAGCTGTTTTTT.

For this clone: At the DNA level, this CDR3 is encoded by other sequences in the same sample as well. The chain has TRBV6-5 and TRBJ2-7; 7 bases agree with TRBD1. After removal of 6 bases from V and 3 bases from J, the junction contained 5 bases not matched to a gene. The CDR3 has 13 residues. Germline CDR1 reads MNHEY; CDR2 reads SVGAGI. The CDR3 region is CASSRQGLYEQYF. CDR3 in DNA: TGTGCCAGCAGCCGACAGGGTCTCTACGAGCAGTACTTC.

V is TRBV6-4 and J is TRBJ2-4; weak D call: TRBD1 (6 bases). There are 14 residues in the CDR3. V dropped 5 bases and J dropped 8 bases, with 16 bases sitting between them. The germline V gene encodes CDR1 MRHNA and CDR2 SNTAGT. Written as DNA, the CDR3 is TGTGCCAGCAGTAAGGACAGTCCGAAGGACATTCAGTACTTC. As protein: CASSKDSPKDIQYF.

This clone has only one observation. The chain carries TRBV5-4 and TRBJ2-3; D is ambiguous. The CDR3 extends over 15 amino acids. V lost 4 bases to trimming and J lost 0 bases, with 12 bases between them. Germline-derived CDR1 and CDR2 are SGHNT and YYREEE (reference sequence). The CDR3 sequence is CASSPVLSSTDTQYF. The CDR3 region has the DNA TGTGCCAGCAGCCCGGTTCTATCTAGCACAGATACGCAGTATTTT.

The chain is built from TRBV6-6 and TRBJ1-3, with D possibly being TRBD1 (5 bases). The V and J ends lost 6 bases and 1 base respectively, with 10 bases between them. The germline gives CDR1 MNHNY, CDR2 SVGAGI (reference sequence). The CDR3 covers 14 residues. This chain's CDR3 is CASSRRVSGNTIYF. The CDR3, as DNA: TGTGCCAGCAGCCGCAGGGTTTCTGGAAACACCATATATTTT.

This sequence joins TRBV6-5 and TRBJ1-1; 8 bases fit TRBD1. In germline, CDR1 is MNHEY, CDR2 SVGAGI. With 2 bases clipped from V and 4 bases from J, the junction kept 6 bases outside the gene matches. CDR3 length: 15 amino acids. The CDR3 protein is CASSYGGTGITEAFF. CDR3 DNA sequence: TGTGCCAGCAGTTACGGGGGGACAGGAATCACTGAAGCTTTCTTT.

This clone was counted between two and nine times. The rearrangement uses TRBV28 and TRBJ2-7, with TRBD1 matching 10 bases. This CDR3 is 14 amino acids long. V was pared by 6 bases and J by 1 base, with 3 bases of the junction left unmatched. Germline V gene lookup returns CDR1 MDHEN and CDR2 SYDVKM. The CDR3: CASRGGQGSYEQYF. As DNA, the CDR3 is TGTGCCAGCAGGGGGGGACAGGGGTCCTACGAGCAGTACTTC.

The gene calls are TRBV6-5 and TRBJ1-2; the D gene is possibly TRBD1 (6 bases). Per the germline V gene, CDR1 is MNHEY and CDR2 is SVGAGI. V shed 6 bases and J shed 1 base, with 15 bases lying between them. CDR3 size: 15 residues. CDR3 loop: CASRPTGTGNYGYTF. CDR3 sequence (DNA): TGTGCCAGCAGACCTACAGGGACCGGTAACTATGGCTACACCTTC.

CDR3 in amino acids: CASSFFTFRQTEAFF. The CDR3 bases are TGTGCCAGCAGTTTTTTTACATTCCGCCAGACTGAAGCTTTCTTT. The V call is TRBV28, the J call TRBJ1-1; D is undetermined. V lost 3 bases and J 5 bases, leaving 16 bases between the germline ends. Germline V CDR1 and CDR2: MDHEN, SYDVKM. The CDR3 sequence is 15 residues long. The variable domain in full, with the rest retrieved from reference TRBV28 and TRBJ1-1, is DVKVTQSSRYLVKRTGEKVFLECVQDMDHENMFWYRQDPGLGLRLIYFSYDVKMKEKGDIPEGYSVSREKKERFSLILESASTNQTSMYLCASSFFTFRQTEAFFGQGTRLTVV.

This clone has a single count. CDR3 in amino acids: CASSSLGTEKNTIYF. The CDR3 DNA is TGTGCCAGCAGTTCACTCGGGACAGAGAAAAACACCATATATTTT. This rearrangement joins TRBV27 to TRBJ1-3, with 7 bases identical to TRBD1. CDR1 is MNHEY and CDR2 is SMNVEV in the germline V gene (reference sequence). The CDR3 sequence is 15 residues long. V was clipped by 4 bases and J by 6 bases; unmatched bases: 9.